This T cell receptor beta chain was sequenced in a study of response to subunit inactivated influenza vaccine. Study observations and caveats: Authors suggested few new T cells are recruited by each seasonal influenza vaccination.

One entry per CDR3 protein results from TCRdb running MiXCR on the RT-PCR reads. The profile shows roughly 710,000 distinct CDR3 sequences, about 14% of them singletons. Trimming took 5 bases from V and 6 from J, leaving 21 bases between them. The CDR3 contains 16 residues. About this clonotype: What it binds is unknown.

V usage is TRBV12-3 or TRBV12-4 and J usage is TRBJ2-3; D is possibly TRBD2 (6 bases). The TCR sequence derives from a man aged 50 to 59 who received an inactivated influenza vaccine. The source was PBMCs from blood, collected around two weeks before vaccination. CDR3 DNA: TGTGCCAGCAGTCCCTCCGGGACTGGGGATTGGGATACGCAGTATTTT. Its translation is CASSPSGTGDWDTQYF.